This is a list of T cell receptor beta chains from one sample in a study of cytomegalovirus exposure and HLA in healthy donors. Repertoires were generated with immunoSEQ multiplex PCR, while TCRdb's copy carries only in-frame clones and drops some. The sample lists about 180,000 clones, 70% to 85% occurring once. Sequencing was performed on PBMCs. These receptors all stem from a man younger than 30 in good health and CMV-seronegative. Both conserved end residues are part of each CDR3. A D gene is named only where the DNA matches it firmly. Clone size is given for some rows only: seen once, a few or many times, or a class if the clone is expanded.

v_gene	d_gene	abundance	j_gene	len	CDR3nt	CDR3aa
TRBV6-1	TRBD2	.	TRBJ2-3	15	TGTGCCAGCAGTCAAGAGCGGGGGGTGGCAGATACGCAGTATTTT	CASSQERGVADTQYF
TRBV7-9	TRBD1	.	TRBJ2-5	15	TGTGCCAGCAGCATGTGGACAGGGGGCGGAGAGACCCAGTACTTC	CASSMWTGGGETQYF
TRBV7-2	.	few	TRBJ2-7	16	TGTGCCAGCAGCGCCCACGGTTCAGGGGCCTTGGGGGAGCAGTACTTC	CASSAHGSGALGEQYF
TRBV30	.	.	TRBJ1-6	18	TGTGCCTGGAGTGTAGTAGGGGGTGGCTCTCGACGTAATTCACCCCTCCACTTT	CAWSVVGGGSRRNSPLHF
TRBV11-3	.	.	TRBJ2-1	12	TGTGCCAGCAGCTTAGCTCCCAATGAGCAGTTCTTC	CASSLAPNEQFF
TRBV7-9	TRBD2	.	TRBJ2-7	16	TGTGCCAGCAGCTCCGTGATAGCGGGGGGGATCTACGAGCAGTACTTC	CASSSVIAGGIYEQYF
TRBV18	TRBD2	.	TRBJ2-3	16	TGTGCCAGCTCACCCGGAGCGGGGGGGTACACAGATACGCAGTATTTT	CASSPGAGGYTDTQYF
TRBV5-1	.	.	TRBJ2-2	14	TGCGCTTCCAGGGACACCGCGAACACCGGGGAGCTGTTTTTT	CASRDTANTGELFF
TRBV2	TRBD2	few	TRBJ2-7	14	TGTGCCAGCAGTGAAAGCGGGGGCACCTACGAGCAGTACTTC	CASSESGGTYEQYF
TRBV29-1	TRBD1	.	TRBJ2-3	18	TGCAGCGTTGAATTATGGTACAGGGGACCCCCTAGCACAGATACGCAGTATTTT	CSVELWYRGPPSTDTQYF
TRBV5-1	.	.	TRBJ2-5	14	TGCGCCAGCAGCCGCAGCGGTCCTCAAGAGACCCAGTACTTC	CASSRSGPQETQYF
TRBV7-2	TRBD1	.	TRBJ1-5	15	TGTGCCAGCAGCCCGCAGGACAGGAGCAATCAGCCCCAGCATTTT	CASSPQDRSNQPQHF
TRBV27	.	.	TRBJ1-5	17	TGTGCCAGCAGTTTATGGGGCGGTCAGGGCAGCAATCAGCCCCAGCATTTT	CASSLWGGQGSNQPQHF
TRBV5-1	.	.	TRBJ2-4	14	TGCGCCAGCAGCTTCGAGCTAGCCAAAAACATTCAGTACTTC	CASSFELAKNIQYF
TRBV7-9	TRBD2	.	TRBJ2-3	17	TGTGCCAGCAGCTTTCAGGCTAGCGGGATAGGCACAGATACGCAGTATTTT	CASSFQASGIGTDTQYF
TRBV5-1	TRBD1	.	TRBJ2-2	16	TGCGCCAGCAGCTTGCGAGGGGGCCGGGGCACCGGGGAGCTGTTTTTT	CASSLRGGRGTGELFF
TRBV27	TRBD1	.	TRBJ2-7	14	TGTGCCAGCAGTCTGGGACAGGGTCTCCACGAGCAGTACTTC	CASSLGQGLHEQYF
TRBV7-2	TRBD2	.	TRBJ2-3	16	TGTGCCAGCAGCTTCGGACTAGCGGGAGGGGGAGATACGCAGTATTTT	CASSFGLAGGGDTQYF
TRBV13	TRBD1	.	TRBJ1-1	17	TGTGCCAGCAGCCCCTTTGGGGCGGACAGGGGAAACACTGAAGCTTTCTTT	CASSPFGADRGNTEAFF
TRBV15	TRBD1	few	TRBJ1-2	14	TGTGCCACCAGCACCGGGACAGGGTTCTATGGCTACACCTTC	CATSTGTGFYGYTF
TRBV15	TRBD1	.	TRBJ1-3	15	TGTGCCACCGGACAGGGGGCCAGGACTGGAAACACCATATATTTT	CATGQGARTGNTIYF
TRBV29-1	.	.	TRBJ2-7	14	TGCAGCGTTGAAGATCGGACGGGGGTCTACGAGCAGTACTTC	CSVEDRTGVYEQYF
TRBV5-6	.	.	TRBJ2-5	14	TGTGCCAGCAGCCGTAGTTCCGGGCAAGAGACCCAGTACTTC	CASSRSSGQETQYF
TRBV6-6	.	.	TRBJ2-7	14	TGTGCCAGCAGTTGGTCCGGGGGAGGTGCCGAGCAGTACTTC	CASSWSGGGAEQYF
TRBV27	.	.	TRBJ2-1	12	TGTGCCAGCAGTTTAAATAGGGGTGAGCAGTTCTTC	CASSLNRGEQFF
TRBV4-2	TRBD1	.	TRBJ1-2	14	TGTGCCAGCAGCCAAGTCGGGGACAGCTATGGCTACACCTTC	CASSQVGDSYGYTF
TRBV18	.	.	TRBJ2-7	13	TGTGCCAGCTCACCAAAGGGGTCCGGCGAGCAGTACTTC	CASSPKGSGEQYF
TRBV7-9	.	.	TRBJ2-7	15	TGTGCCAGCAGCTCAGCCCGGGACACCATCTACGAGCAGTACTTC	CASSSARDTIYEQYF
TRBV7-9	TRBD1	few	TRBJ2-7	15	TGTGCCAGCAGCTCCACCTCCGGACAGGCCTACGAGCAGTACTTC	CASSSTSGQAYEQYF
TRBV11-2	TRBD2	.	TRBJ2-7	14	TGTGCCAGCAGCTTCGGACTAGCGGGGAGCGAGCAGTACTTC	CASSFGLAGSEQYF
TRBV18	TRBD1	.	TRBJ2-1	16	TGTGCCAGCTCACGAAATCAGGGACAGGCGAACAATGAGCAGTTCTTC	CASSRNQGQANNEQFF
TRBV18	TRBD1	.	TRBJ1-1	14	TGTGCCAGCTCCCTGGGACAGGGGAGCACTGAAGCTTTCTTT	CASSLGQGSTEAFF
TRBV7-2	.	.	TRBJ2-6	15	TGTGCCAGCAGCCGTCAGTCGTCTGGGGCCAACGTCCTGACTTTC	CASSRQSSGANVLTF
TRBV10-3	.	few	TRBJ1-1	13	TGTGCCACCCTCGGACAGCTGAACACTGAAGCTTTCTTT	CATLGQLNTEAFF
TRBV15	TRBD1	.	TRBJ2-7	16	TGTGCCACCAGCAGAGAATATCGGGACAGGGAGGGAAGGCAGTACTTC	CATSREYRDREGRQYF
TRBV7-2	.	.	TRBJ2-7	18	TGTGCCAGCAGCTTAGCGGGTTTCGAGGGCCAGAGGACCTACGAGCAGTACTTC	CASSLAGFEGQRTYEQYF
TRBV5-4	.	.	TRBJ2-2	16	TGTGCCAGCAGCTCGGCGGGACGCCGGGGATCCGGGGAGCTGTTTTTT	CASSSAGRRGSGELFF
TRBV19	TRBD1	.	TRBJ1-2	15	TGTGCCAGTAGACCCGGGACAGGGAGTAACTATGGCTACACCTTC	CASRPGTGSNYGYTF
TRBV30	.	.	TRBJ2-5	14	TGTGCCTGGGGGGGGATGGCAGGGTTTGAGACCCAGTACTTC	CAWGGMAGFETQYF
TRBV12-5	.	.	TRBJ1-1	13	TGTGCTAGTGGTTTACTAAGGAACACTGAAGCTTTCTTT	CASGLLRNTEAFF
TRBV19	.	few	TRBJ2-3	13	TGTGCCAGTAGTTTCCCAACGGCAGATACGCAGTATTTT	CASSFPTADTQYF
TRBV18	.	.	TRBJ1-2	14	TGTGCCAGCTCACCAGCGCGCGCTAACTATGGCTACACCTTC	CASSPARANYGYTF
TRBV29-1	.	.	TRBJ2-4	12	TGCAGCGTTGTTCCCTACGGGAACATTCAGTACTTC	CSVVPYGNIQYF
TRBV11-2	TRBD1	few	TRBJ2-5	16	TGTGCCAGCAGCTTAGGGCCACAGGGGCAGGGGTTGGCCCAGTACTTC	CASSLGPQGQGLAQYF
TRBV5-1	TRBD2	.	TRBJ2-1	15	TGCGCCAGCAAGACTAGCGGGGGTTCCTACAATGAGCAGTTCTTC	CASKTSGGSYNEQFF
TRBV7-9	TRBD2	.	TRBJ2-7	16	TGTGCCAGCAGCCCCGAACTAGCGGGGCCCTTCTACGAGCAGTACTTC	CASSPELAGPFYEQYF
TRBV7-3	.	.	TRBJ2-3	15	TGTGCCAGCAGCTTAGGGACACAACGGGCAGATACGCAGTATTTT	CASSLGTQRADTQYF
TRBV2	TRBD2	.	TRBJ2-3	16	TGTGCCAGCAGGGGACTAGCGGGGGGCCTCACAGATACGCAGTATTTT	CASRGLAGGLTDTQYF
TRBV5-4	.	.	TRBJ1-1	14	TGTGCCAGCAGCCCCCGAGAGCCGAACACTGAAGCTTTCTTT	CASSPREPNTEAFF
TRBV11-3	TRBD2	.	TRBJ2-3	17	TGTGCCAGCAGCTTAGCCGCGACTAGCGGGAGGTCCCATACGCAGTATTTT	CASSLAATSGRSHTQYF
TRBV4-1	.	.	TRBJ2-3	13	TGCGCCAGCAGCCTATTAGCTGCAGATACGCAGTATTTT	CASSLLAADTQYF
TRBV4-1	TRBD2	.	TRBJ2-5	16	TGCGCCAGCAGCCAAGTGCTAGCGGGGGACCAAGAGACCCAGTACTTC	CASSQVLAGDQETQYF
TRBV4-3	.	.	TRBJ2-5	16	TGCGCCAGCAGCCAAGATCCGGGGGGCGGGCAAGAGACCCAGTACTTC	CASSQDPGGGQETQYF